This paragraph reports one TCR beta chain. The protocol was immunoSEQ multiplex PCR, while the TCRdb copy is restricted to in-frame clones and leaves out a portion. Here the sample spans roughly 400,000 clones, 80% to 95% being singletons. The entry originates in a study of control samples from healthy donors and cancer patients. This CDR3 comprises 13 residues. V shed 2 bases and J shed 4 bases, with 8 bases lying between them. From germline, CDR1 is MDHEN and CDR2 SYDVKM. The chain employs TRBV28 and TRBJ1-2; no reliable D call. Sequencing used PBMCs. The origin of this receptor is a middle-aged man with head and neck cancer. The CDR3 DNA follows: TGTGCCAGCAGTTTAACGGTAGTCTATGGCTACACCTTC. Encoded protein: CASSLTVVYGYTF.